These T cell receptor beta chains were read from a single sample in a study of blood T cell repertoires in COVID-19. Libraries were prepared by immunoSEQ multiplex PCR; TCRdb keeps only in-frame clonotypes and omits some of them. The sample lists some 120,000 clones, about 83% occurring once. The sequenced material came from peripheral blood. Every receptor here comes from a man aged 80 or over with active or convalescent COVID-19. Both conserved end residues are part of each CDR3. A D gene is named only where the DNA matches it firmly. Some rows mark clone size as missing; the rest say once, few, many or name a class of expanded clone.

>TRBD1|TRBJ2-6|.|TRBV18
TGTGCCAGCTCACCACAGGGGGCGCCTGGGGCCAACGTCCTGACTTTC
CASSPQGAPGANVLTF
>.|TRBJ2-3|.|TRBV7-8
TGTGCCAGCAGCCTCCATCCCAGCGCGGCAGATACGCAGTATTTT
CASSLHPSAADTQYF
>TRBD1|TRBJ1-4|.|TRBV7-2
TGTGCCAGCAGCCCCGGCGGGCAGCGGACAGGGAAGGAAAAACTGTTTTTT
CASSPGGQRTGKEKLFF
>TRBD2|TRBJ2-1|.|TRBV5-1
TGCGCCAGCAGCTTGGGGCTAGCGGGGGGTGGTGAGCAGTTCTTC
CASSLGLAGGGEQFF
>TRBD1|TRBJ1-2|.|TRBV13
TGTGCCAGCAGCTTAAAACCGGGACAGGGATATGGCTACACCTTC
CASSLKPGQGYGYTF
>.|TRBJ2-3|.|TRBV9
TGTGCCAGCAGCCCCGGAGGCAGCACAGATACGCAGTATTTT
CASSPGGSTDTQYF
>TRBD2|TRBJ2-5|medium-sized|TRBV4-3
TGCGCCAGCAGCCCCTCGCGGGGGACCCAAGAGACCCAGTACTTC
CASSPSRGTQETQYF
>.|TRBJ2-3|.|TRBV11-3
TGTGCCAGCAGCTCCCTGGGCAGGGATACGCAGTATTTT
CASSSLGRDTQYF
>.|TRBJ2-7|.|TRBV9
TGTGCCAGCAGCCCCCGGACAGACTACGAGCAGTACTTC
CASSPRTDYEQYF
>.|TRBJ1-3|.|TRBV7-8
TGTGCCAGCAGCTCCATAGGGGATGGAAACACCATATATTTT
CASSSIGDGNTIYF
>.|TRBJ2-3|.|TRBV6-6
TGTGCCAGCAGTTCCCACACCGCAGATACGCAGTATTTT
CASSSHTADTQYF
>.|TRBJ1-6|medium-sized|TRBV5-6
TGTGCCAGCAGCTTGAGGGACTATTCACCCCTCCACTTT
CASSLRDYSPLHF
>.|TRBJ1-2|.|TRBV9
TGTGCCAGCACCGACAGCTCGTATGGCTACACCTTC
CASTDSSYGYTF